This entry lists 18 T cell receptor beta chains sequenced from one sample in a study of T-cell memory formation after mild COVID-19. Each CDR3 protein is one row after TCRdb ran MiXCR on the 5' RACE reads. This sample yields hundreds of thousands of distinct CDR3 sequences, of which 15% to 20% are seen a single time; roughly 21% belongs to the top ten. The source material was PBMCs or a T cell subset sorted from them (not recorded which). Every receptor here comes from a man aged 18 to 30 who had mild COVID-19 (a few samples of this study predate the infection). Cell type and time point are not known.

The sample holds a few counts of this clonotype. J is TRBJ2-2 and V is TRBV3-1; D remains unclear. The V end was cut by 4 bases, the J end by 7 bases, with 13 bases between. The CDR3 consists of 14 residues. Germline V gene lookup returns CDR1 LGHDT and CDR2 YNNKEL (reference sequence). CDR3 bases: TGTGCCAGCAGCCCGACGGTTGGTCGCGGGGAGCTGTTTTTT. Residues: CASSPTVGRGELFF.

The chain links TRBV15 to TRBJ2-7, with 9 bases fitting TRBD1. This CDR3 comprises 13 residues. Germline loops: CDR1 LNHNV, CDR2 YYDKDF (reference sequence). The V gene end was trimmed by 1 base and the J gene end by 7 bases; junction bases not matched to a gene: 2. CDR3 sequence (DNA): TGTGCCACCAGCAGAGGGGACAGGGCTGAGCAGTACTTC. Residues: CATSRGDRAEQYF.

In this sample, this clonotype turned up a few times. The chain employs TRBV12-3 or TRBV12-4 and TRBJ1-3; D ambiguous. V lost 6 bases to trimming and J lost 0 bases, with 12 bases between them. The CDR3 extends over 15 amino acids. The CDR3 region has the DNA TGTGCCAGCAGCCCGAGTATCCACTCTGGAAACACCATATATTTT. Translated, it gives CASSPSIHSGNTIYF.

The chain combines TRBV10-3 with TRBJ2-1, with no clear D. Germline V lookup: CDR1 ENHRY, CDR2 SYGVKD. The ends were cut back, 6 bases at V and 2 bases at J, with 11 bases in the middle. The CDR3 extends over 14 amino acids. The CDR3 region is CAIRPGRAYNEQFF. Written as DNA, the CDR3 is TGTGCCATCAGGCCGGGCCGAGCCTACAATGAGCAGTTCTTC.

J is TRBJ1-2 and V is TRBV6-6, with D maybe TRBD1 (5 bases). This CDR3 is built from 12 residues. Germline V gene lookup returns CDR1 MNHNY and CDR2 SVGAGI (reference sequence). Trimming shortened V by 4 bases and J by 8 bases, and 11 bases separated the two germline ends. This CDR3 is CASSSAGSGYTF. Written as DNA, the CDR3 is TGTGCCAGCAGTTCTGCAGGGTCCGGCTACACCTTC.

J is TRBJ2-3 and V is TRBV20-1; D perhaps matches TRBD1 (6 bases). The V and J ends lost 1 base and 13 bases respectively, with 18 bases between them. The CDR3 is made up of 13 amino acids. The germline gives CDR1 DFQATT, CDR2 SNEGSKA (reference sequence). DNA of the CDR3: TGCAGTGCTAGAGGTCGGTGGGGGCAGACAAAGTATTTT. Translation: CSARGRWGQTKYF.

The chain recombines TRBV5-1 with TRBJ2-7; 7 bases are shared with TRBD1. Losses at the gene ends were 0 bases for V and 7 bases for J; bases not matched to a gene: 4. The germline V gene encodes CDR1 SGHRS and CDR2 YFSETQ. The CDR3 sequence is 13 residues long. The CDR3 sequence: CASSLEGANEQYV. The CDR3 region has the DNA TGCGCCAGCAGCTTGGAGGGGGCGAATGAGCAGTACGTC.

CDR3 nucleotides: TGTGCCAGCAGCCTTAGGGAAAGGGGCGAGCAGTACTTC. This sequence encodes CASSLRERGEQYF. The chain couples TRBV3-1 to TRBJ2-7; D might be TRBD1 (5 bases). The CDR3 loop spans 13 amino acids. The germline V gene has CDR1 LGHDT and CDR2 YNNKEL (reference sequence). Deletions cut 4 bases from V and 6 bases from J, with 13 bases between.

This clonotype was observed a handful of times. The chain uses TRBV28 and TRBJ2-3; 10 bases match TRBD1. V was pared by 5 bases and J by 0 bases, with 5 bases of the junction left unmatched. The CDR3 has 16 amino acids. The germline gives CDR1 MDHEN, CDR2 SYDVKM. This CDR3 is CASSLSGQGSTDTQYF. The DNA of the CDR3 is TGTGCCAGCAGTCTGTCGGGACAGGGGAGCACAGATACGCAGTATTTT.

The chain joins TRBV9 to TRBJ2-2; D not resolved. Germline V gene lookup returns CDR1 SGDLS and CDR2 YYNGEE. The ends were cut back, 0 bases at V and 2 bases at J, with 5 bases in the middle. The CDR3 consists of 14 residues. The CDR3 bases are TGTGCCAGCAGCGTAGTATCCAACACCGGGGAGCTGTTTTTT. It specifies CASSVVSNTGELFF. Complete variable domain (other parts from reference TRBV9 and TRBJ2-2): DSGVTQTPKHLITATGQRVTLRCSPRSGDLSVYWYQQSLDQGLQFLIQYYNGEERAKGNILERFSAQQFPDLHSELNLSSLELGDSALYFCASSVVSNTGELFFGEGSRLTVL.

The chain combines TRBV7-2 with TRBJ1-5; 7 nucleotides agree with TRBD1. CDR3 size: 18 residues. CDR1 and CDR2 (germline): SGHTA, FQGNSA. Losses at the gene ends were 2 bases for V and 2 bases for J; bases not matched to a gene: 12. The CDR3 nucleotides are TGTGCCAGCAGCTTACACTACAGGGGCCCCGTGGGCAATCAGCCCCAGCATTTT. As protein: CASSLHYRGPVGNQPQHF.

This clonotype occurred many times. J is TRBJ2-3 and V is TRBV7-2, with 12 nucleotides matching TRBD2. This CDR3 region has 17 residues. The V gene end was trimmed by 5 bases and the J gene end by 0 bases; junction bases not matched to a gene: 6. The germline V gene encodes CDR1 SGHTA and CDR2 FQGNSA. The CDR3 protein is CASSPRTSGASTDTQYF. CDR3 sequence (DNA): TGTGCCAGCAGCCCAAGGACTAGCGGGGCTAGCACAGATACGCAGTATTTT.

This clonotype was found a few times. V is TRBV20-1 and J is TRBJ2-3; perhaps TRBD2 as D (5 bases). V was trimmed by 1 base and J by 2 bases, leaving 7 bases between them. Germline assignment: CDR1 DFQATT and CDR2 SNEGSKA (reference sequence). This CDR3 has 13 residues. CDR3 loop: CSARGAVTDTQYF. The CDR3 bases are TGCAGTGCTAGAGGAGCGGTCACAGATACGCAGTATTTT.

The chain couples TRBV20-1 to TRBJ1-3, with TRBD1 as a possible D gene (6 bases). The CDR3 is 15 amino acids. Trimming shortened V by 3 bases and J by 3 bases, and 15 bases separated the two germline ends. The germline gives CDR1 DFQATT, CDR2 SNEGSKA (reference sequence). The CDR3 DNA is TGCAGTGCTAGGATGTTCAGGGGCTATGGAAACACCATATATTTT. Residues: CSARMFRGYGNTIYF.

The table lists this clonotype with a few counts. The chain links TRBV5-6 to TRBJ1-1; 7 bases agree with TRBD1. There are 14 residues in the CDR3. J gave up 0 bases and V 6 bases, and 5 bases lay outside the gene matches. Germline V gene lookup returns CDR1 SGHDT and CDR2 YYEEEE. CDR3 sequence reads: CASTQGTVNTEAFF. The CDR3 DNA sequence: TGTGCCAGCACCCAGGGGACAGTGAACACTGAAGCTTTCTTT.

This clonotype was observed a handful of times. V and J are TRBV7-9 and TRBJ2-7, with D perhaps assigned TRBD1 or TRBD2 (5 bases each). Germline V gene lookup returns CDR1 SEHNR and CDR2 FQNEAQ (reference sequence). The CDR3 runs to 15 residues. Trimming took off 4 bases at V and 5 bases at J, with 18 bases between the two ends. The CDR3 protein is CASSYPDWLGDEQYF. CDR3 bases: TGTGCCAGCAGCTACCCCGACTGGCTGGGGGACGAGCAGTACTTC.

This clonotype has only a few counts. The rearrangement joins TRBV7-2 to TRBJ2-1, with D uncertain. The length of the CDR3 is 14 residues. V lost 5 bases and J lost 8, with 16 bases in between. Germline V lookup: CDR1 SGHTA, CDR2 FQGNSA. CDR3: CASSLGPTRDEQFF. The CDR3 DNA reads TGTGCCAGCAGCCTAGGACCCACTCGGGATGAGCAGTTCTTC.

This clonotype was recorded once. The chain recombines TRBV4-3 with TRBJ2-3, with 8 bases matching TRBD1. Germline CDR1 reads LGHNA; CDR2 reads YSLEER. The length of the CDR3 is 14 residues. V was pared by 1 base and J by 4 bases, with 1 base of the junction left unmatched. Here the CDR3 reads CASSQAQGADTQYF. The CDR3 nucleotides read TGCGCCAGCAGCCAAGCACAGGGGGCAGATACGCAGTATTTT.